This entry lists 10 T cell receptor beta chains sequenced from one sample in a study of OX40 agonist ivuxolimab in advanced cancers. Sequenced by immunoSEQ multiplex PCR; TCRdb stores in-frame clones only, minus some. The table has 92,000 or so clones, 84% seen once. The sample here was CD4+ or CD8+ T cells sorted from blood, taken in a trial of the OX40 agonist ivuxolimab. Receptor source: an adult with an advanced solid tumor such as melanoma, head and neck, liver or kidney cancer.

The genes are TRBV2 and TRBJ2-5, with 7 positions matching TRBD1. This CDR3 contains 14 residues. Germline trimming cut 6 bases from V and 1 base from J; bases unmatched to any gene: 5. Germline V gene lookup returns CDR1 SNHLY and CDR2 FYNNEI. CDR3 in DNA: TGTGCCAGCAGCGCTGGGACAGCCCAAGAGACCCAGTACTTC. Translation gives CASSAGTAQETQYF.

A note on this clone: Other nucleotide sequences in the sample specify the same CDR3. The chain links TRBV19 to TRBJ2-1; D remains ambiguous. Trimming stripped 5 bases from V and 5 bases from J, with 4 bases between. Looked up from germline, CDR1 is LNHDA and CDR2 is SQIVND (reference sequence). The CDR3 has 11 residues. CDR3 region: CASSRNNEQFF. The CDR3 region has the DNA TGTGCCAGTAGTCGAAACAATGAGCAGTTCTTC.

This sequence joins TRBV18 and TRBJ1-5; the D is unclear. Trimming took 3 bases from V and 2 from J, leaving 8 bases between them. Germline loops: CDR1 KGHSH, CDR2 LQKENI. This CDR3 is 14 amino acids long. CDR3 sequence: CASSPDPGNQPQHF. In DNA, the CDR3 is TGTGCCAGCTCACCGGATCCGGGCAATCAGCCCCAGCATTTT.

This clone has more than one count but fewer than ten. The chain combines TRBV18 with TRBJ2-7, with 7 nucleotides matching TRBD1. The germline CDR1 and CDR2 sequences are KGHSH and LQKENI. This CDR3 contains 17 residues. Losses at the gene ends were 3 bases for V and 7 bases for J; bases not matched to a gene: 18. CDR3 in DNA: TGTGCCAGCTCACCCATCCTTGGTACAGGGGTCATCGAGGAGCAGTACTTC. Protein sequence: CASSPILGTGVIEEQYF. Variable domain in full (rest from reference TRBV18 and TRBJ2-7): NAGVMQNPRHLVRRRGQEARLRCSPMKGHSHVYWYRQLPEEGLKFMVYLQKENIIDESGMPKERFSAEFPKEGPSILRIQQVVRGDSAAYFCASSPILGTGVIEEQYFGPGTRLTVT.

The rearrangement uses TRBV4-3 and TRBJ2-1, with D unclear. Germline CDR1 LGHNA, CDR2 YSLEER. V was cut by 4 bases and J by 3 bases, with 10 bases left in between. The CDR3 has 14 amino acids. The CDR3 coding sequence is TGCGCCAGCAGCCTCAGGAGCGACTACAATGAGCAGTTCTTC. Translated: CASSLRSDYNEQFF.

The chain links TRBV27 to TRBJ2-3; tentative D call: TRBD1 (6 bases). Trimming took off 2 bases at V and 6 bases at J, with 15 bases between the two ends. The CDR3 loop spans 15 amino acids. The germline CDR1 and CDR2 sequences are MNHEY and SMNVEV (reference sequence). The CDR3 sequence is CASSLGQGRTDTQYF. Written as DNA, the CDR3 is TGTGCCAGCAGTTTAGGGCAGGGGAGAACTGATACGCAGTATTTT.

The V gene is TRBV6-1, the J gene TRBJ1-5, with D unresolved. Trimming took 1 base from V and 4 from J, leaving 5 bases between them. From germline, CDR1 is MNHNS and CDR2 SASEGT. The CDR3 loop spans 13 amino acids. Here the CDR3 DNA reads TGTGCCAGCAGTGAAGGGACTAATCAGCCCCAGCATTTT. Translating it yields CASSEGTNQPQHF.

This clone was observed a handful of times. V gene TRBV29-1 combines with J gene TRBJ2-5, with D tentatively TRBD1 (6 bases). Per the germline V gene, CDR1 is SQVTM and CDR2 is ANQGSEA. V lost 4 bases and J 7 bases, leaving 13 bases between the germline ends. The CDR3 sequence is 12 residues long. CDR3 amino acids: CSVVGGRGTQYF. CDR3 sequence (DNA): TGCAGCGTTGTTGGGGGCCGAGGGACCCAGTACTTC.

The CDR3 protein is CAISGGLAGDKNIQYF. Here the CDR3 DNA reads TGTGCCATCAGTGGAGGGCTTGCAGGGGACAAAAACATTCAGTACTTC. The chain uses TRBV10-3 and TRBJ2-4, with a tentative D call TRBD1 (6 bases). Germline V gene data show CDR1 as ENHRY and CDR2 as SYGVKD. There are 16 residues in the CDR3. The V end lost 4 bases, the J end lost 3 bases, and 16 bases lay between the germline ends.

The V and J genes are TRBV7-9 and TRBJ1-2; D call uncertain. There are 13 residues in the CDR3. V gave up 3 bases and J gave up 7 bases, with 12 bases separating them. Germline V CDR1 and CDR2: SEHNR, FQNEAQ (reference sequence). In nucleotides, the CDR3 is TGTGCCAGCAGCTTTAGGGAACTTGGTGGCTACACCTTC. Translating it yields CASSFRELGGYTF.